Below are 29 T cell receptor beta chains sequenced from a single sample in a study of siplizumab effects on memory and regulatory T cells. Clones were read by immunoSEQ multiplex PCR, and TCRdb kept only the in-frame ones, dropping some. The sample holds 100,000 or so clones, just under 95% seen once. The sample taken for sequencing was non-Treg CD4+ T cells sorted from blood. Receptors originate from a human donor in good health.

This chain connects TRBV9 to TRBJ1-3, with no clear D. Germline V gene lookup returns CDR1 SGDLS and CDR2 YYNGEE. The ends were cut back, 1 base at V and 0 bases at J, with 11 bases in the middle. The CDR3 covers 16 residues. The CDR3 loop reads CASSVRNAGSGNTIYF. The CDR3 coding sequence is TGTGCCAGCAGCGTACGGAACGCCGGCTCTGGAAACACCATATATTTT.

This clone was detected once. The chain couples TRBV18 to TRBJ1-3, with TRBD1 as a possible D gene (5 bases). Germline CDR1 and CDR2: KGHSH and LQKENI. V lost 3 bases and J lost 3, with 9 bases in between. This CDR3 is 14 amino acids long. The CDR3 sequence: CASSPGRVGNTIYF. The CDR3 nucleotides read TGTGCCAGCTCACCGGGCAGGGTTGGAAACACCATATATTTT.

This clone was seen only once. V is TRBV20-1 and J is TRBJ2-7; perhaps TRBD1 as D (5 bases). The germline V gene has CDR1 DFQATT and CDR2 SNEGSKA (reference sequence). The CDR3 has 11 amino acids. The V gene lost 1 base and the J gene lost 7 bases, with 8 bases spanning the gap. The CDR3 sequence: CSARGQPEQYF. The CDR3 DNA reads TGCAGTGCTAGAGGACAGCCAGAGCAGTACTTC.

The rearrangement uses TRBV2 and TRBJ2-3; the D gene is possibly TRBD2 (6 bases). V lost 8 bases and J 8 bases, leaving 23 bases between the germline ends. Germline V lookup: CDR1 SNHLY, CDR2 FYNNEI. The CDR3 sequence is 15 residues long. The CDR3 nucleotides read TGTGCCAGCGATCCCTCCGCGGGGCCCATGGGTACGCAGTATTTT. It translates to CASDPSAGPMGTQYF.

This chain connects TRBV7-9 to TRBJ2-5; D gene unclear. Per germline, CDR1 SEHNR and CDR2 FQNEAQ (reference sequence). V lost 1 base and J 1 base, leaving 10 bases between the germline ends. The CDR3 has 15 residues. The chain's CDR3 is CASSLGGPGQETQYF. CDR3 DNA: TGTGCCAGCAGCTTAGGAGGCCCTGGCCAAGAGACCCAGTACTTC.

The CDR3 loop reads CASIPGQPPVAHGYTF. CDR3 bases: TGTGCCAGTATTCCGGGACAGCCGCCCGTTGCGCATGGCTACACCTTC. The rearrangement joins TRBV19 to TRBJ1-2; 7 nucleotides align to TRBD1. Germline assignment: CDR1 LNHDA and CDR2 SQIVND (reference sequence). V dropped 7 bases and J dropped 6; count of bases not matched to a gene: 17. The CDR3 length is 16 residues.

J is TRBJ2-3 and V is TRBV7-3; D is ambiguous. Trimming left V 3 bases short and J 0 bases short, with 7 bases between. The CDR3 contains 14 residues. CDR1 is SGHTA, CDR2 FQGTGA, per germline. CDR3 nucleotides: TGTGCCAGCAGCTTGGGTACAAGCACAGATACGCAGTATTTT. Translated: CASSLGTSTDTQYF. The whole variable domain, filled in from reference TRBV7-3 and TRBJ2-3, reads GAGVSQTPSNKVTEKGKYVELRCDPISGHTALYWYRQSLGQGPEFLIYFQGTGAADDSGLPNDRFFAVRPEGSVSTLKIQRTERGDSAVYLCASSLGTSTDTQYFGPGTRLTVL.

The chain has TRBV10-3 and TRBJ2-3; no firm D call. The V gene's germline CDR1 is ENHRY and CDR2 SYGVKD. The V end lost 6 bases, the J end lost 1 base, and 11 bases lay between the germline ends. The CDR3 has 14 amino acids. In DNA, the CDR3 is TGTGCCATCAGCCCCCCACCTGGCACAGATACGCAGTATTTT. Its protein is CAISPPPGTDTQYF.

The chain carries TRBV19 and TRBJ1-5; D call uncertain. Germline loops: CDR1 LNHDA, CDR2 SQIVND (reference sequence). Trimming stripped 4 bases from V and 3 bases from J, with 19 bases between. CDR3 length: 17 residues. CDR3 sequence: CASSTYQASVDNQPQHF. CDR3 nucleotides: TGTGCCAGTAGTACATACCAGGCCAGTGTCGACAATCAGCCCCAGCATTTT.

The rearrangement uses TRBV4-1 and TRBJ2-1, with D uncertain. This CDR3 is built from 12 residues. Germline-derived CDR1 and CDR2 are MGHRA and YSYEKL. V lost 0 bases and J lost 16, with 13 bases in between. Written as DNA, the CDR3 is TGCGCCAGCAGCCAAGATTCATTTGGAGTCTTCTTC. Residues: CASSQDSFGVFF.

The V call is TRBV7-9, the J call TRBJ2-5; D is perhaps TRBD2 (5 bases). Germline V gene sequence: CDR1 SEHNR, CDR2 FQNEAQ (reference sequence). There are 15 residues in the CDR3. V gave up 4 bases and J gave up 5 bases, with 17 bases separating them. The CDR3 reads CASSSSYGEMETQYF. The CDR3 DNA follows: TGTGCCAGCAGCTCCTCCTACGGGGAGATGGAGACCCAGTACTTC.

The chain uses TRBV9 and TRBJ1-6, with D tentatively TRBD1 (6 bases). Germline V gene lookup returns CDR1 SGDLS and CDR2 YYNGEE. The CDR3 sequence is 15 residues long. V dropped 4 bases and J dropped 11 bases, with 19 bases sitting between them. Written as DNA, the CDR3 is TGTGCCAGCAGCACCAGCAATCACAGGGCGACACCCCTCCACTTT. It specifies CASSTSNHRATPLHF.

J is TRBJ2-3 and V is TRBV11-2; D may match TRBD1 or TRBD2 (5 bases each). The V gene's germline CDR1 is SGHAT and CDR2 FQNNGV. V was clipped by 1 base and J by 6 bases, with 11 bases between them. The CDR3 length is 14 residues. The CDR3 sequence: CASSLALWGDTQYF. The CDR3 DNA reads TGTGCCAGCAGCTTAGCGTTGTGGGGGGATACGCAGTATTTT. Based on the CDR3 plus reference TRBV11-2 and TRBJ2-3, the full variable domain is EAGVAQSPRYKIIEKRQSVAFWCNPISGHATLYWYQQILGQGPKLLIQFQNNGVVDDSQLPKDRFSAERLKGVDSTLKIQPAKLEDSAVYLCASSLALWGDTQYFGPGTRLTVL.

The rearrangement links TRBV5-4 to TRBJ2-2; unclear D gene. V lost 2 bases to trimming and J lost 3 bases, with 2 bases between them. Germline lookup yields CDR1 SGHNT and CDR2 YYREEE (reference sequence). The CDR3 runs to 12 residues. CDR3 protein: CASSFYTGELFF. The CDR3 coding sequence is TGTGCCAGCAGCTTCTACACCGGGGAGCTGTTTTTT.

The chain combines TRBV6-5 with TRBJ2-2; a possible D gene is TRBD1 (6 bases). Germline CDR1 and CDR2: MNHEY and SVGAGI. V gave up 9 bases and J gave up 6 bases, with 14 bases separating them. CDR3 length: 13 amino acids. CDR3 sequence (DNA): TGTGCCAGGATCGGACAGCAGCCCGGGGAGCTGTTTTTT. Protein sequence: CARIGQQPGELFF.

This chain links TRBV27 with TRBJ2-1, with D possibly TRBD2 on 7 matching bases. V lost 0 bases to trimming and J lost 2 bases, with 17 bases between them. Germline V gene sequence: CDR1 MNHEY, CDR2 SMNVEV (reference sequence). This CDR3 region has 18 residues. CDR3 DNA sequence: TGTGCCAGCAGTTTATCGTTTGTGAGGGGGGGTACCTACAATGAGCAGTTCTTC. Translating gives CASSLSFVRGGTYNEQFF.

The chain recombines TRBV28 with TRBJ1-1, with D hard to call. Germline values: CDR1 MDHEN, CDR2 SYDVKM. The CDR3 runs to 14 residues. V lost 3 bases and J 0 bases, leaving 8 bases between the germline ends. The CDR3 reads CASSLAGMNTEAFF. In nucleotides, the CDR3 is TGTGCCAGCAGTTTGGCGGGGATGAACACTGAAGCTTTCTTT.

This clone has more than one count but fewer than ten. V is TRBV10-3 and J is TRBJ2-7; the match to TRBD2 covers 7 bases. V shed 4 bases, J shed 4 bases, and the junction held 4 bases outside the gene matches. This CDR3 contains 13 residues. Germline CDR1 reads ENHRY; CDR2 reads SYGVKD. CDR3 protein: CAISGGGVYEQYF. The CDR3 nucleotides read TGTGCCATCAGTGGCGGGGGAGTGTACGAGCAGTACTTC.

J is TRBJ1-5 and V is TRBV6-5, with D possibly matching TRBD1 (6 bases). CDR3 size: 15 residues. The germline V and J ends were trimmed by 6 bases and 5 bases, with 17 bases remaining between them. The germline gives CDR1 MNHEY, CDR2 SVGAGI. CDR3 nucleotides: TGTGCCAGCAGCTTAAACAGGGCTAGGGATCAGCCCCAGCATTTT. It is translated as CASSLNRARDQPQHF.

This sequence joins TRBV5-1 and TRBJ2-1; 12 bases fit TRBD2. Germline CDR1 SGHRS, CDR2 YFSETQ. CDR3 length: 17 amino acids. J lost 8 bases, V lost 3 bases, and 12 bases had no gene match. In nucleotides, the CDR3 is TGCGCCAGCAGCTCCGACGCCCTAGCGGGGGGGCGCCATGAGCAGTTCTTC. Translating it yields CASSSDALAGGRHEQFF.

The chain is built from TRBV10-3 and TRBJ1-5; a possible D gene is TRBD1 (5 bases). The CDR3 is 14 amino acids. V was pared by 0 bases and J by 7 bases, with 10 bases between. Germline assignment: CDR1 ENHRY and CDR2 SYGVKD. CDR3 in amino acids: CAISESGREQPQHF. CDR3 bases: TGTGCCATCAGTGAGTCTGGCAGGGAGCAGCCCCAGCATTTT.

The count of this clone is one. The chain recombines TRBV11-2 with TRBJ2-7; D is uncertain. The germline V gene encodes CDR1 SGHAT and CDR2 FQNNGV. V lost 3 bases, J lost 6 bases, and 12 bases lay in between. The CDR3 has 13 amino acids. CDR3: CASSLIRSTEQYF. In nucleotides, the CDR3 is TGTGCCAGCAGCTTGATACGGTCCACCGAGCAGTACTTC.

The chain employs TRBV9 and TRBJ1-1; D is unresolved. CDR3 size: 13 residues. V gave up 4 bases and J gave up 3 bases, with 10 bases separating them. CDR1 and CDR2 from the germline V gene are SGDLS and YYNGEE. For the CDR3, the DNA is TGTGCCAGCAGCCCCACCGGGGACACTGAAGCTTTCTTT. Encoded protein: CASSPTGDTEAFF. The full variable domain, in which reference TRBV9 and TRBJ1-1 provide the parts outside the CDR3, is DSGVTQTPKHLITATGQRVTLRCSPRSGDLSVYWYQQSLDQGLQFLIQYYNGEERAKGNILERFSAQQFPDLHSELNLSSLELGDSALYFCASSPTGDTEAFFGQGTRLTVV.

The table lists this clone with a count of one. This chain joins TRBV19 and TRBJ1-1; 9 nucleotides match TRBD1. The CDR3 totals 16 residues. V lost 6 bases, J lost 4 bases, and 12 bases stayed unmatched. Germline lookup yields CDR1 LNHDA and CDR2 SQIVND (reference sequence). CDR3 DNA sequence: TGTGCCAGTAGCCTACAGGGGGCTTTGGGGACCACTGAAGCTTTCTTT. Residues: CASSLQGALGTTEAFF.

This clone was seen a handful of times. Within the sample, other DNA sequences also encode this same CDR3. V usage is TRBV5-1 and J usage is TRBJ2-1; perhaps TRBD1 as D (5 bases). CDR3 length equals 12 residues. Germline V gene data show CDR1 as SGHRS and CDR2 as YFSETQ. The V and J ends lost 0 bases and 7 bases respectively, with 5 bases between them. The chain's CDR3 is CASSLAGNEQFF. In DNA, the CDR3 is TGCGCCAGCAGCTTGGCAGGGAATGAGCAGTTCTTC.

The V gene is TRBV15, the J gene TRBJ1-2; D unresolved. This CDR3 region has 15 residues. Trimming pared 0 bases from V and 2 bases from J, leaving 10 bases between. Per germline, CDR1 LNHNV and CDR2 YYDKDF (reference sequence). The CDR3 DNA reads TGTGCCACCAGCAGAGATCGCCAGAACAACTATGGCTACACCTTC. It specifies CATSRDRQNNYGYTF.

The gene calls are TRBV28 and TRBJ1-5; weak D call: TRBD1 (6 bases). CDR1 is MDHEN and CDR2 is SYDVKM in the germline V gene. CDR3 length equals 14 residues. V was pared by 4 bases and J by 7 bases, with 14 bases between. In DNA form, the CDR3 reads TGTGCCAGCAGTTCCAGGGGACAAAGCCAGCCCCAGCATTTT. Protein sequence: CASSSRGQSQPQHF.

This chain links TRBV10-2 with TRBJ1-1; no clear D gene. The CDR3 has 13 residues. Germline V lookup: CDR1 WSHSY, CDR2 SAAADI. Trimming cost V 10 bases and J 4 bases, with 16 bases left between them. CDR3 bases: TGCGCCACCGCCGGGTCGTCCGCCACTGAAGCTTTCTTT. It specifies CATAGSSATEAFF.

V gene TRBV7-9 combines with J gene TRBJ1-1, with TRBD1 as a possible D gene (5 bases). Germline lookup yields CDR1 SEHNR and CDR2 FQNEAQ (reference sequence). The V end was cut by 4 bases, the J end by 1 base, with 10 bases between. This CDR3 contains 14 residues. This CDR3 reads CASSSRERNTEAFF. CDR3 nucleotides: TGTGCCAGCAGCTCCAGGGAAAGGAACACTGAAGCTTTCTTT.